Listed below are T cell receptor beta chains from one sample, sequenced in a study of T-cell reconstitution after alpha-beta-depleted transplantation in children. From the PCR reads, TCRdb called clonotypes with MiXCR, one entry per CDR3 protein. Among about 870,000 distinct CDR3 sequences listed, roughly 15% were seen once. The starting material was PBMCs, mostly from graft donor cells, obtained 360 days after TCRalphabeta/CD19-depleted stem cell transplant. These receptors all come from a male patient younger than 18 who had a stem cell transplant for acute lymphoblastic leukemia, so the T cells may come from the graft donor. Each CDR3 is given with its conserved first and last residue. D genes are given only for firm matches. Only some rows state a clone size, as once, few, many or a class for expanded clones.

TRBJ2-5 | TRBV10-3 | - | - | TGTGCCATCAGTGAGCCTGATATATTTGGGGGAGAGACCCAGTACTTC | CAISEPDIFGGETQYF
TRBJ2-1 | TRBV4-2 | - | TRBD2 | TGTGCCAGCAGCCAAGTCGATAGCGGGAGCCATGAGCAGTTCTTC | CASSQVDSGSHEQFF
TRBJ2-1 | TRBV11-2 | few | - | TGTGCCAGCCGACCAACCTGGGGCCCCTACAATGAGCAGTTCTTC | CASRPTWGPYNEQFF
TRBJ2-5 | TRBV12-3/TRBV12-4 | many | - | TGTGCCAGCAGTCCTACAGAAGAGACCCAGTACTTC | CASSPTEETQYF
TRBJ2-7 | TRBV11-2 | - | TRBD2 | TGTGCCAGCAGCTTAGCCCGTCCCCTACTAGCGGGCGAGCAGTACTTC | CASSLARPLLAGEQYF
TRBJ2-1 | TRBV5-1 | many | TRBD1 | TGCGCCAGCAGCTTCCACAACCCGGGACAGGGGGCCGGGTTCTTC | CASSFHNPGQGAGFF
TRBJ2-7 | TRBV7-3 | - | TRBD2 | TGTGCCAGCAGCGTCTACGGGGGGTCAAACTCCTACGAGCAGTACTTC | CASSVYGGSNSYEQYF
TRBJ1-1 | TRBV29-1 | - | TRBD1 | TGCAGCGTTGAAGGGGAAGGGGGCTTCGGCACTGAAGCTTTCTTT | CSVEGEGGFGTEAFF
TRBJ2-7 | TRBV21-1 | few | - | TGTGCCAGCATCTCCTCTCCGGGACAGGGGCTCTACGAGCAGTACTTC | CASISSPGQGLYEQYF
TRBJ2-4 | TRBV12-3/TRBV12-4 | - | - | TGTGCCAGCAGTCCCCCAAGGCCGGCGTGGAAAAACATTCAGTACTTC | CASSPPRPAWKNIQYF
TRBJ2-7 | TRBV28 | - | TRBD1 | TGTGCCAGCACCACCGGCGGGACAGGGACCCCCTACGAGCAGTACTTC | CASTTGGTGTPYEQYF
TRBJ2-7 | TRBV27 | - | - | TGTGCCAGCAGTTTACCGTCCGTGTCCAACGAGCAGTACTTC | CASSLPSVSNEQYF
TRBJ2-7 | TRBV20-1 | - | TRBD2 | TGCAGTGCCCCAAAACCACTAGCGGGAGCTTACGAGCAGTACTTC | CSAPKPLAGAYEQYF
TRBJ1-2 | TRBV7-2 | - | TRBD1 | TGTGCCAGCAGCTCCTCCACCGGGACAGGTGGCTACACCTTC | CASSSSTGTGGYTF
TRBJ2-7 | TRBV6-2/TRBV6-3 | - | TRBD2 | TGTGCCAGCAGTTCGTCCGGGACTAGATCCTACGAGCAGTACTTC | CASSSSGTRSYEQYF
TRBJ2-2 | TRBV18 | few | - | TGTGCCAGCTCACCACCTGGTCTCCGAGGAGTGAGGGAGCTGTTTTTT | CASSPPGLRGVRELFF
TRBJ2-7 | TRBV10-3 | - | - | TGTGCCATCAGTGAGTCAAGGATCGGCAGGGCGCTCCCCTACGAGCAGTACTTC | CAISESRIGRALPYEQYF
TRBJ2-7 | TRBV27 | few | - | TGTGCCAGCAGAAACAGGGCTACCTACGAGCAGTACTTC | CASRNRATYEQYF
TRBJ1-1 | TRBV12-3/TRBV12-4 | - | - | TGTGCCAGCAACTTGGGGGGGGCTGAAGCTTTCTTT | CASNLGGAEAFF
TRBJ1-2 | TRBV3-1 | few | - | TGTGCCAGCAGCCAAGGGGACTTCGGTGAGGACTATGGCTACACCTTC | CASSQGDFGEDYGYTF
TRBJ1-1 | TRBV7-6 | many | - | TGTGCCAGCAGCTTAGCAGACAGGTCTGAAGCTTTCTTT | CASSLADRSEAFF
TRBJ2-1 | TRBV5-1 | - | TRBD2 | TGCGCCAGCAGCTTGGGACTAGCCGACGCGCAGTTCTTC | CASSLGLADAQFF
TRBJ2-7 | TRBV6-5 | few | - | TGTGCCAGCAGTTACTCTAGCATGGTACTAGACGAGCAGTACTTC | CASSYSSMVLDEQYF
TRBJ2-2 | TRBV18 | few | - | TGTGCCAGCTCACCGAGCTACGGATACACCGGGGAGCTGTTTTTT | CASSPSYGYTGELFF
TRBJ2-7 | TRBV20-1 | - | TRBD1 | TGCAGTGCTAGGGTCGGGACAGGGGTCTACGAGCAGTACTTC | CSARVGTGVYEQYF
TRBJ2-7 | TRBV5-4 | - | - | TGTGCCAGCAGCTTTCTTGCGGCCCTGGGCGAGCAGTACTTC | CASSFLAALGEQYF
TRBJ2-5 | TRBV7-3 | few | - | TGTGCCAGCAGCTCCTCGACAGGGGAGGGGACCCAGTACTTC | CASSSSTGEGTQYF
TRBJ2-7 | TRBV29-1 | - | - | TGCAGCGTAAGACAGGCGCCCCCCTACGAGCAGTACTTC | CSVRQAPPYEQYF
TRBJ2-4 | TRBV2 | - | - | TGTGCCAGCAGTGAAGCTCCTTTTCTAGTCCTAGCCAAAAACATTCAGTACTTC | CASSEAPFLVLAKNIQYF
TRBJ2-1 | TRBV5-1 | - | TRBD2 | TGCGCCAGCAGCTTGGTACTAGCGGGAGACGGCCCCCCGCCTATTTACAATGAGCAGTTCTTC | CASSLVLAGDGPPPIYNEQFF
TRBJ2-1 | TRBV12-3/TRBV12-4 | - | TRBD2 | TGTGCCAGCAGCTTTGCCGGGGGACTAGCGGGAAGTGATGAGCAGTTCTTC | CASSFAGGLAGSDEQFF
TRBJ2-2 | TRBV12-3/TRBV12-4 | many | TRBD1 | TGTGCCAGCAGTTTTCGGGTACAGGGGACCGGGGAGCTGTTTTTT | CASSFRVQGTGELFF
TRBJ2-1 | TRBV20-1 | - | TRBD2 | TGCAGTGCTCCTGGACTAGCGGGAGCGACCAATGAGCAGTTCTTC | CSAPGLAGATNEQFF
TRBJ2-7 | TRBV5-1 | - | - | TGCGCCAGCAGCTTGGGGAGCACGGAGGAGCAGTACTTC | CASSLGSTEEQYF
TRBJ1-6 | TRBV4-1 | few | - | TGCGCCAGCAGCCAAGATGTCGTGGGGGCAGCGTTGTCACCCCTCCACTTT | CASSQDVVGAALSPLHF
TRBJ2-7 | TRBV28 | few | - | TGTGCCAGCAGTTATCAGGGAACAGCCTACGAGCAGTACTTC | CASSYQGTAYEQYF
TRBJ2-1 | TRBV20-1 | few | - | TGCAGTGCTCCCGATCGCGGCAATGAGCAGTTCTTC | CSAPDRGNEQFF
TRBJ2-3 | TRBV12-5 | few | - | TGTGCTAGTGGTTTGGTACTGGGGGGAGTAACAGATACGCAGTATTTT | CASGLVLGGVTDTQYF
TRBJ2-3 | TRBV4-1 | few | - | TGCGCCAGCAGCCTTGGAAATAGCGGTTACAGCACAGATACGCAGTATTTT | CASSLGNSGYSTDTQYF
TRBJ2-1 | TRBV11-2 | few | - | TGTGCCAGCAGCTTAGATCCCGCCGGGGTGGCGGGAAACAATGAGCAGTTCTTC | CASSLDPAGVAGNNEQFF
TRBJ2-1 | TRBV20-1 | few | TRBD1 | TGCAGTGCTAGAAGTTCGGCGGACAGGGGCTACAGTGGTGAGCAGTTCTTC | CSARSSADRGYSGEQFF
TRBJ2-7 | TRBV5-6 | - | - | TGTGCCAGCAGCTTCTCTCGGGTCCAGCAGTACTTC | CASSFSRVQQYF
TRBJ2-1 | TRBV12-3/TRBV12-4 | few | - | TGTGCCAGCAGTCCCAAACAGGTCGGGTTCAATGAGCAGTTCTTC | CASSPKQVGFNEQFF
TRBJ2-1 | TRBV24-1 | many | - | TGTGCCACCAGTGATGCGGCCAGAGCCTACAATGAGCAGTTCTTC | CATSDAARAYNEQFF
TRBJ2-5 | TRBV29-1 | - | TRBD2 | TGCAGCGTCCCGAAGACGGCTAGCGGGAGAGGAGAGACCCAGTACTTC | CSVPKTASGRGETQYF
TRBJ2-2 | TRBV7-2 | few | - | TGTGCCAGCAGCACCCCTCGGAGTGGGGTAAACACCGGGGAGCTGTTTTTT | CASSTPRSGVNTGELFF
TRBJ2-5 | TRBV5-1 | - | TRBD2 | TGCGCCAGCAGCAGGGGACTAGCGGGAGTCGGGGAGACCCAGTACTTC | CASSRGLAGVGETQYF
TRBJ2-7 | TRBV14 | - | - | TGTGCCAGCAGCCAAGGGACTTCTCGTCCTAGGGAGCAGTACTTC | CASSQGTSRPREQYF
TRBJ2-1 | TRBV10-3 | few | TRBD2 | TGTGCCATCAGTGGACTAGCGGGAGAAATAAATGAGCAGTTCTTC | CAISGLAGEINEQFF